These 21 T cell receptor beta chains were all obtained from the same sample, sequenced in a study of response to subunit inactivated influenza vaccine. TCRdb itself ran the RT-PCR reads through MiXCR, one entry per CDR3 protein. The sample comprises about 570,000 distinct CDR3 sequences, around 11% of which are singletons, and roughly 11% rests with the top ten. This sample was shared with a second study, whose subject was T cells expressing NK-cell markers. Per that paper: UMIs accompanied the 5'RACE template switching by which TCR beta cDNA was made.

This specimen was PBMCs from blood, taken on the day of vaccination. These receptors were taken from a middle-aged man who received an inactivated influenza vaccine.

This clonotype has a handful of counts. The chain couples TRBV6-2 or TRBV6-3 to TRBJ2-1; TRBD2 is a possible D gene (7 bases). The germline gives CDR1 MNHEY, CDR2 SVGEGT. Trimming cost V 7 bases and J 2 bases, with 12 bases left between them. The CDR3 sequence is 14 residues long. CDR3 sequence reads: CASKGGATYNEQFF. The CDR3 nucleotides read TGTGCCAGCAAGGGGGGGGCTACCTACAATGAGCAGTTCTTC.

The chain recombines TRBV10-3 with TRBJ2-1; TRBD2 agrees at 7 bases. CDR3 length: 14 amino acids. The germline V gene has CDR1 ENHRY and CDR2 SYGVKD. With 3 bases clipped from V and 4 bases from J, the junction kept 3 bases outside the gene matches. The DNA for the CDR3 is TGTGCCATCAGTGAAAGAGCGGGGTACAATGAGCAGTTCTTC. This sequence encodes CAISERAGYNEQFF.

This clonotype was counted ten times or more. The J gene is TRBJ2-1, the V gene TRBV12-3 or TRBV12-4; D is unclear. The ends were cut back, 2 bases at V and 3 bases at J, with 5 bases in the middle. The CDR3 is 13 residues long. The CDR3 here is CASSLNLYNEQFF. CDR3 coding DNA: TGTGCCAGCAGTTTAAACCTCTACAATGAGCAGTTCTTC.

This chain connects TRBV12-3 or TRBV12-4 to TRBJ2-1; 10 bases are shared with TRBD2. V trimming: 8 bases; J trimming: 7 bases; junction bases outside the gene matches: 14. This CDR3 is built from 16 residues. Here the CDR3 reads CASGLGFSGRNNEQFF. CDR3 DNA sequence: TGTGCCAGCGGATTGGGGTTTAGCGGGAGGAATAATGAGCAGTTCTTC.

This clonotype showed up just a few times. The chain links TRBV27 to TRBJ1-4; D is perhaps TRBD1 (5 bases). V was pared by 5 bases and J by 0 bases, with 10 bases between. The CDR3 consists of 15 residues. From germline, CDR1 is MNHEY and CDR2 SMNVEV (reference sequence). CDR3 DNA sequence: TGTGCCAGCAGTGAGGGGACTCCAACTAATGAAAAACTGTTTTTT. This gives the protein CASSEGTPTNEKLFF.

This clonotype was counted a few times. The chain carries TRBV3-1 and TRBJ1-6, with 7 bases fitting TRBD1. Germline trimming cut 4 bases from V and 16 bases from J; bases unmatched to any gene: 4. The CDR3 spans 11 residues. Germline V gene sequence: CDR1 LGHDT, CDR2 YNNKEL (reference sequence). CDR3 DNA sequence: TGTGCCAGCAGCCGACAGGGCGCACTCCACTTT. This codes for CASSRQGALHF. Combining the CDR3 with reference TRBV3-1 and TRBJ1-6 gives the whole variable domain DTAVSQTPKYLVTQMGNDKSIKCEQNLGHDTMYWYKQDSKKFLKIMFSYNNKELIINETVPNRFSPKSPDKAHLNLHINSLELGDSAVYFCASSRQGALHFGNGTRLTVT.

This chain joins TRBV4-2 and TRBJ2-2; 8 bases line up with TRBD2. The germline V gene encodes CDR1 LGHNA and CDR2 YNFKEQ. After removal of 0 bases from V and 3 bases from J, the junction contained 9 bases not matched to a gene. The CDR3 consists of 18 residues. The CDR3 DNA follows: TGTGCCAGCAGCCAAGACGTAGTAGCGGGGCACCACACCGGGGAGCTGTTTTTT. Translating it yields CASSQDVVAGHHTGELFF.

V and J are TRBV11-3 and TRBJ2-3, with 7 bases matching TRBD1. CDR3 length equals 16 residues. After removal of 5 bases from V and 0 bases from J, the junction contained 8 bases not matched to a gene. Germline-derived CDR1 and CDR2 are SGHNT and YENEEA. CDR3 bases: TGTGCCAGCAGCAAGGGGACAGTCGCTAGCACAGATACGCAGTATTTT. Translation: CASSKGTVASTDTQYF.

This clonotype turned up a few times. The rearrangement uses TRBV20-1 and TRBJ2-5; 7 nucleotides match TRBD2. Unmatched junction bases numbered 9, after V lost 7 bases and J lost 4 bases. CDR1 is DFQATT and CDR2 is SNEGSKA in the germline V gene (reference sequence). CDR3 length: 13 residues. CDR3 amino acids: CSVPKAGVETQYF. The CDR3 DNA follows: TGCAGTGTCCCGAAGGCGGGAGTAGAGACCCAGTACTTC.

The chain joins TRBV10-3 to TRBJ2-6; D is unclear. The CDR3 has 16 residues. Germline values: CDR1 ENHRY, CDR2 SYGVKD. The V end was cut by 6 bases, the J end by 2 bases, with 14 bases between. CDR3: CAISHKERTGANVLTF. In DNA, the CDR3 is TGTGCCATCAGCCACAAGGAGAGGACTGGGGCCAACGTCCTGACTTTC.

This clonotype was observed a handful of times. The CDR3, as DNA: TGTGCCAGCAGTTTATCACCAGGGGGCCGTGATACGCAGTATTTT. Translating gives CASSLSPGGRDTQYF. The chain links TRBV27 to TRBJ2-3, with 8 bases identical to TRBD1. The CDR3 is 15 residues long. CDR1 and CDR2 (germline): MNHEY, SMNVEV (reference sequence). V shed 0 bases, J shed 6 bases, and the junction held 5 bases outside the gene matches.

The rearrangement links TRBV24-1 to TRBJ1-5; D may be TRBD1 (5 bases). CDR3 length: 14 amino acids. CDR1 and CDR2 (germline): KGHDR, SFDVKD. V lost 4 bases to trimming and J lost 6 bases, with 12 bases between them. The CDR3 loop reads CATSEGVLGQPQHF. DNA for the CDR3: TGTGCCACCAGTGAAGGGGTACTAGGTCAGCCCCAGCATTTT.

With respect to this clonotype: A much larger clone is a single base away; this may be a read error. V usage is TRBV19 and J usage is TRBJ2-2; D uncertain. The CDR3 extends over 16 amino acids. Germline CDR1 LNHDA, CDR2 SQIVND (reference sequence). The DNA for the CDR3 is TGTGTCAGTAGTATAAAAGGTCGTCGGGACACCGGGGAGCTGTTTTTT. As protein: CVSSIKGRRDTGELFF. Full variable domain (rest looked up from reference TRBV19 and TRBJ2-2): DGGITQSPKYLFRKEGQNVTLSCEQNLNHDAMYWYRQDPGQGLRLIYYSQIVNDFQKGDIAEGYSVSREKKESFPLTVTSAQKNPTAFYLCVSSIKGRRDTGELFFGEGSRLTVL.

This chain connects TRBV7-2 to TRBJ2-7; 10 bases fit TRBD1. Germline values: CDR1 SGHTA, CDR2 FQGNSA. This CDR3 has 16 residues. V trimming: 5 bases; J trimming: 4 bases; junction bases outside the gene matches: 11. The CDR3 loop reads CASSLGPTGGAYEQYF. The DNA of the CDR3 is TGTGCCAGCAGCCTAGGCCCGACAGGGGGCGCGTACGAGCAGTACTTC.

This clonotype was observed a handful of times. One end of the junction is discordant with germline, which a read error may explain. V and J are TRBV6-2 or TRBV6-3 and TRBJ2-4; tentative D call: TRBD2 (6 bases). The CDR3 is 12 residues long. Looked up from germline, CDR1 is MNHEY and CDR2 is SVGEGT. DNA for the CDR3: TGTGCCAGCAGCTATCCCGGGGAGGTTAGCTCCTTC. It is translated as CASSYPGEVSSF.

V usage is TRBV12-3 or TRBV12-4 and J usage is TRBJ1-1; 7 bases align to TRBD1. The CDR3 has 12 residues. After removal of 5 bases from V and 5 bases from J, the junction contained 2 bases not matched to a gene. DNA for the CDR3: TGTGCCAGCAGTCCGACAGGGACTGAAGCTTTCTTT. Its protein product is CASSPTGTEAFF.

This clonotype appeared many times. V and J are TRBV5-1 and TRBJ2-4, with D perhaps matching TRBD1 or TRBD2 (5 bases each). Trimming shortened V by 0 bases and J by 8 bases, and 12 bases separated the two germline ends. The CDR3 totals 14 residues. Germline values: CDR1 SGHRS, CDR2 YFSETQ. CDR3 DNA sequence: TGCGCCAGCAGCTTGGCCTGGCTGGGGGACATTCAGTACTTC. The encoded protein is CASSLAWLGDIQYF.

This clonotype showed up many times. This chain's CDR3 is CASSFRGSSSYEQYF. CDR3 DNA sequence: TGTGCCAGCAGTTTCAGGGGATCAAGCTCCTACGAGCAGTACTTC. V usage is TRBV28 and J usage is TRBJ2-7; possible D gene TRBD1, 6 bases. V was pared by 3 bases and J by 0 bases, with 12 bases between. The germline V gene encodes CDR1 MDHEN and CDR2 SYDVKM. CDR3 size: 15 residues.

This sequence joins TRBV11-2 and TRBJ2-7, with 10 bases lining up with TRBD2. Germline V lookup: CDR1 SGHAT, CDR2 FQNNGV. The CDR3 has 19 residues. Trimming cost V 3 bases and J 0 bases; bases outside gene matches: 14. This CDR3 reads CASSLRESGRGHISYEQYF. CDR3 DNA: TGTGCCAGCAGCTTGAGAGAAAGCGGGAGGGGACACATCTCCTACGAGCAGTACTTC. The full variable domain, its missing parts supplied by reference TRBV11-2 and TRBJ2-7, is EAGVAQSPRYKIIEKRQSVAFWCNPISGHATLYWYQQILGQGPKLLIQFQNNGVVDDSQLPKDRFSAERLKGVDSTLKIQPAKLEDSAVYLCASSLRESGRGHISYEQYFGPGTRLTVT.

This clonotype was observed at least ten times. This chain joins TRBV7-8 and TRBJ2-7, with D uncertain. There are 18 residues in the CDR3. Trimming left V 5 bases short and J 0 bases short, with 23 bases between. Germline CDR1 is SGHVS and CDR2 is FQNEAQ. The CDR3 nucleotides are TGTGCCAGCAGCCCAAAAAAAGCCGGATCTCAAGCCTCCTACGAGCAGTACTTC. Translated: CASSPKKAGSQASYEQYF.

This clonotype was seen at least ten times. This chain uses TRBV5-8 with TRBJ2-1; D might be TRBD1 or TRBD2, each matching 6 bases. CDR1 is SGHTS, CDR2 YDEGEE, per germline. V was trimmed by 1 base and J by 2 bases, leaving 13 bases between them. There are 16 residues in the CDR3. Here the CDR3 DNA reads TGTGCCAGCAGCTTGCCTAGGGGGGACGCCTACAATGAGCAGTTCTTC. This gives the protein CASSLPRGDAYNEQFF.